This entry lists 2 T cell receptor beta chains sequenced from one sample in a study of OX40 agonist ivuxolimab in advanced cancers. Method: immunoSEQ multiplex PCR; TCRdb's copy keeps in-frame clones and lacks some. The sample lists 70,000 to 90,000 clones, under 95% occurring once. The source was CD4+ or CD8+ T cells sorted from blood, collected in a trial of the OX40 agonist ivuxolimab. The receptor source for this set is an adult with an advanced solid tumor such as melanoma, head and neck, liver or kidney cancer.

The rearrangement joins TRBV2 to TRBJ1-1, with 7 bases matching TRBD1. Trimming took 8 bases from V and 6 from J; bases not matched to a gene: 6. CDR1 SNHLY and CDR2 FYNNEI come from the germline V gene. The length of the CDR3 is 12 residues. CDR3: CASGGTGAEAFF. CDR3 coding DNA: TGTGCCAGCGGTGGAACAGGGGCTGAAGCTTTCTTT.

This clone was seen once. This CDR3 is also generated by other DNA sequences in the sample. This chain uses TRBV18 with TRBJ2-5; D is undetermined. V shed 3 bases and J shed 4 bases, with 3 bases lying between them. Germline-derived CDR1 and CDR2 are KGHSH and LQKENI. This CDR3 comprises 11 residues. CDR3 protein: CASSPGETQYF. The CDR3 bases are TGTGCCAGCTCACCGGGAGAGACCCAGTACTTC.